This entry concerns a single TCR beta chain. The antigen is undetermined. Profiled with immunoSEQ multiplex PCR; TCRdb holds only in-frame clones, not every one. The table has about 260,000 clones, around 91% seen once; the top ten hold around 3.3%. The data were obtained in a study of cytomegalovirus exposure and HLA in healthy donors. Study-level results: It was about 150 TCR beta chains that were listed as cytomegalovirus-associated. Across donors, most TCRs were seen rarely, yet some public ones were widespread.

V lost 1 base, J lost 6 bases, and 4 bases stayed unmatched. CDR1 and CDR2 (germline): MNHEY, SMNVEV (reference sequence). This CDR3 contains 16 residues. The sample comprised PBMCs. This clonotype originated in a woman in her thirties in good health and CMV-seronegative. This rearrangement joins TRBV27 to TRBJ2-1, with 12 bases that match TRBD2. This CDR3 reads CASSLFGLAGSNEQFF. CDR3 DNA sequence: TGTGCCAGCAGTTTATTCGGACTAGCGGGAAGCAATGAGCAGTTCTTC.